These 2 T cell receptor beta chains share one sample of origin, sequenced in a study of beta chain features in type 1 diabetes. Expressed TCRB transcripts were sequenced after all isolated RNA was converted to cDNA. Clones were read by immunoSEQ multiplex PCR, and TCRdb kept only the in-frame ones, dropping some. This table holds 200,000 to 250,000 clones, about 30% found once. Sequences were obtained from central memory CD4+ T cells from blood. These receptors all stem from a man aged 30 to 39 in good health.

The genes are TRBV2 and TRBJ2-6, with TRBD1 matching over 8 bases. This CDR3 region has 13 residues. CDR1 and CDR2 (germline): SNHLY, FYNNEI. The J segment lost 13 bases and the V segment lost 5 bases, leaving 7 bases of the junction unmatched. The DNA for the CDR3 is TGTGCCAGCAGTTCCGGACAGGGTTTGGTCCTGACTTTC. It yields the protein CASSSGQGLVLTF.

The J gene is TRBJ1-2, the V gene TRBV11-2; D is undetermined. Germline values: CDR1 SGHAT, CDR2 FQNNGV. The CDR3 runs to 13 residues. V dropped 1 base and J dropped 4 bases, with 7 bases sitting between them. In DNA form, the CDR3 reads TGTGCCAGCAGCTTAGGTCTACTCTATGGCTACACCTTC. Protein: CASSLGLLYGYTF.